The 4 T cell receptor beta chains below come from one sample, sequenced in a study of Ad26.COV2.S vaccination and SARS-CoV-2 variants. Some clones are missing from TCRdb's copy, which holds only in-frame ones; the method was immunoSEQ multiplex PCR. The repertoire holds under 300,000 clones, with approximately 88% as singletons. Treatment noted: approximately 18 received Ad26.COV2.S at low or high dose, single or two shots; several received placebo; per-sample allocation not given. Samples analyzed were those drawn on day 63 after the first vaccine or placebo injection. The source material was peripheral blood, sampled in a trial of Ad26.COV2.S vaccine versus placebo. These receptors all come from a person aged 18-60 years who received the Ad26.COV2.S COVID-19 vaccine or a placebo.

This chain joins TRBV5-8 and TRBJ1-2; D is uncertain. Trimming left V 4 bases short and J 0 bases short, with 19 bases between. Germline CDR1 SGHTS, CDR2 YDEGEE. The length of the CDR3 is 17 residues. Written as DNA, the CDR3 is TGTGCCAGCAGCCCTCCCGAGGCCCGCAGCGCTAACTATGGCTACACCTTC. Translation gives CASSPPEARSANYGYTF.

The chain links TRBV6-5 to TRBJ2-1, with D perhaps TRBD1 (6 bases). This CDR3 region has 13 residues. The V gene's germline CDR1 is MNHEY and CDR2 SVGAGI. V lost 6 bases to trimming and J lost 4 bases, with 10 bases between them. The CDR3: CASREDSYNEQFF. CDR3 coding DNA: TGTGCCAGCAGAGAGGACAGTTACAATGAGCAGTTCTTC.

The chain couples TRBV3-1 (or the pseudogene TRBV3-2) to TRBJ2-7; 11 nucleotides line up with TRBD2. The V gene end was trimmed by 0 bases and the J gene end by 1 base; junction bases not matched to a gene: 17. CDR3 length equals 21 residues. Germline V lookup: CDR1 LGHDT, CDR2 YNNKEL (reference sequence). In nucleotides, the CDR3 is TGTGCCAGCAGCCAAGAACCCCTAGGCCCACTAGCGGGAGTGTTTTCCTACGAGCAGTACGTC. It codes for CASSQEPLGPLAGVFSYEQYV.

The chain employs TRBV4-3 and TRBJ1-1; 7 nucleotides agree with TRBD1. The junction had 8 bases not matched to a gene; V was cut back by 0 bases and J by 4 bases. Germline CDR1 LGHNA, CDR2 YSLEER. This CDR3 spans 16 amino acids. The CDR3 sequence is CASSQEGGAGGTEAFF. The CDR3 DNA reads as TGCGCCAGCAGCCAAGAAGGGGGGGCAGGGGGCACTGAAGCTTTCTTT.